The next 26 T cell receptor beta chains were all read from a single sample in a study of memory B cells and T cells in multiple sclerosis. Stimulus-free culture yielded autoproliferating CFSE-dim and non-proliferating CFSE-high T cells, each sequenced separately. Cultures began with approximately 52 million CFSE-labeled PBMCs, unstimulated for 7 days, with replicate wells pooled. No cognate antigen is known for these TCRs. Assay used: immunoSEQ multiplex PCR; TCRdb lists only in-frame clones, some missing. The table lists under 50,000 clones, approximately 80% of them singletons. Sequencing was carried out using PBMCs from blood kept in culture. Receptors originate from a human donor with multiple sclerosis.

The V and J genes are TRBV9 and TRBJ1-3; TRBD1 matches at 7 bases. Unmatched junction bases numbered 3, after V lost 3 bases and J lost 0 bases. Germline V gene data show CDR1 as SGDLS and CDR2 as YYNGEE. The CDR3 contains 15 residues. This chain's CDR3 is CASSEGADSGNTIYF. In DNA, the CDR3 is TGTGCCAGCAGCGAGGGGGCAGACTCTGGAAACACCATATATTTT.

The chain carries TRBV2 and TRBJ2-3, with TRBD2 matching 11 bases. Germline V gene lookup returns CDR1 SNHLY and CDR2 FYNNEI. This CDR3 contains 16 residues. The V and J ends lost 5 bases and 2 bases, in that order; junction bases with no gene match: 6. CDR3 coding DNA: TGTGCCAGCAGTTTTAGCGGGGGGGATGTCACAGATACGCAGTATTTT. Amino acid sequence: CASSFSGGDVTDTQYF.

The CDR3 spells CASSSLKSTALLPNQPQHF. CDR3 bases: TGTGCCAGCAGTTCCCTAAAGTCGACAGCTCTACTGCCTAATCAGCCCCAGCATTTT. The gene calls are TRBV28 and TRBJ1-5; D perhaps matches TRBD1 (5 bases). CDR3 length equals 19 residues. Germline CDR1 is MDHEN and CDR2 is SYDVKM. Trimming took 4 bases from V and 4 from J, leaving 26 bases between them.

The CDR3, as DNA: TGTGCCAGCAGCTCAAACAGGGGTAAAGAGACCCAGTACTTC. This sequence encodes CASSSNRGKETQYF. The V and J genes are TRBV7-2 and TRBJ2-5, with 7 bases that match TRBD1. Germline-derived CDR1 and CDR2 are SGHTA and FQGNSA. The ends lost 4 bases at V and 3 bases at J; junction bases unmatched: 5. This CDR3 spans 14 amino acids.

The chain is built from TRBV27 and TRBJ1-1, with TRBD1 identical over 7 bases. Germline V lookup: CDR1 MNHEY, CDR2 SMNVEV (reference sequence). The CDR3 is made up of 15 amino acids. The junction had 6 bases not matched to a gene; V was cut back by 0 bases and J by 5 bases. The chain's CDR3 is CASSLSRQGGTEAFF. The CDR3 DNA reads TGTGCCAGCAGTTTATCCCGACAGGGAGGAACTGAAGCTTTCTTT.

The V and J genes are TRBV12-5 and TRBJ2-1, with D unresolved. CDR1 and CDR2 (germline): LGHNT, FRNRAP. The V gene lost 1 base and the J gene lost 8 bases, with 0 bases spanning the gap. The length of the CDR3 is 10 residues. CDR3 nucleotide sequence: TGTGCTAGTGGTTTGGATGAGCAGTTCTTC. Translated, it gives CASGLDEQFF.

This sequence joins TRBV10-3 and TRBJ2-7, with 10 bases matching TRBD2. The CDR3 consists of 14 residues. CDR1 is ENHRY, CDR2 SYGVKD, per germline. Losses at the gene ends were 10 bases for V and 2 bases for J; bases not matched to a gene: 8. CDR3 nucleotide sequence: TGTGCCACCACGAGCGGGGGGGTAACCTACGAGCAGTACTTC. Translated: CATTSGGVTYEQYF.

V is TRBV7-2 and J is TRBJ2-5; 12 bases map to TRBD2. The CDR3 covers 16 residues. The J segment lost 5 bases and the V segment lost 0 bases, leaving 4 bases of the junction unmatched. Germline loops: CDR1 SGHTA, CDR2 FQGNSA. The CDR3 DNA reads as TGTGCCAGCAGCTTAGCGTGGACTAGCGGGGACGAGACCCAGTACTTC. It yields the protein CASSLAWTSGDETQYF. Looking up the rest from reference TRBV7-2 and TRBJ2-5 gives the full variable domain: GAGVSQSPSNKVTEKGKDVELRCDPISGHTALYWYRQSLGQGLEFLIYFQGNSAPDKSGLPSDRFSAERTGGSVSTLTIQRTQQEDSAVYLCASSLAWTSGDETQYFGPGTRLLVL.

The V call is TRBV12-5, the J call TRBJ2-1; D not resolved. The length of the CDR3 is 13 residues. Germline V gene sequence: CDR1 LGHNT, CDR2 FRNRAP. The germline V and J ends were trimmed by 2 bases and 6 bases, with 8 bases remaining between them. The CDR3 DNA sequence: TGTGCTAGTGGTTTGTTCAGTGGCAATGAGCAGTTCTTC. Amino acid sequence: CASGLFSGNEQFF.

Sample share makes this clone medium-sized. The chain links TRBV18 to TRBJ1-2, with D perhaps TRBD1 (5 bases). The CDR3 has 12 amino acids. Germline V gene sequence: CDR1 KGHSH, CDR2 LQKENI. Trimming took off 2 bases at V and 8 bases at J, with 9 bases between the two ends. The CDR3 spells CASSPGGWGYTF. As DNA, the CDR3 is TGTGCCAGCTCACCAGGGGGGTGGGGCTACACCTTC.

The chain recombines TRBV27 with TRBJ1-6; 10 bases are a match to TRBD1. V lost 6 bases, J lost 8 bases, and 4 bases stayed unmatched. The CDR3 has 14 residues. Germline CDR1 reads MNHEY; CDR2 reads SMNVEV (reference sequence). CDR3 nucleotides: TGTGCCAGCAGGCCGACAGGGGGCCATTCACCCCTCCACTTT. Translated, it gives CASRPTGGHSPLHF.

The chain links TRBV4-1 to TRBJ2-5, with D unclear. Trimming cost V 2 bases and J 3 bases, with 7 bases left between them. Germline V gene sequence: CDR1 MGHRA, CDR2 YSYEKL. This CDR3 has 13 amino acids. Here the CDR3 DNA reads TGCGCCAGCAGCCAATTGGATGAAGAGACCCAGTACTTC. Translation gives CASSQLDEETQYF.

V and J are TRBV27 and TRBJ1-2; 7 bases are a match to TRBD1. Germline CDR1 and CDR2: MNHEY and SMNVEV (reference sequence). The V and J ends lost 1 base and 8 bases, in that order; junction bases with no gene match: 4. The CDR3 sequence is 13 residues long. The CDR3 nucleotides are TGTGCCAGCAGTTTATATAGGGGGCAAGGCTACACCTTC. Protein product: CASSLYRGQGYTF.

This clone was seen only a few times. The chain has TRBV7-2 and TRBJ1-2; D remains unclear. Per germline, CDR1 SGHTA and CDR2 FQGNSA. The CDR3 totals 11 residues. Trimming removed 5 bases at V and 6 bases at J, with 7 bases between. CDR3 coding DNA: TGTGCCAGCAGCCAAGGGCATGGCTACACCTTC. Its translation: CASSQGHGYTF.

As for this clone: The CDR3 does not close with the conserved phenylalanine or tryptophan, likely indicating a read error. The DNA is left out, because the CDR3 cannot be placed on it with certainty; the CDR3 is given as TCRdb lists it. V is TRBV6-1 and J is TRBJ1-2. The germline CDR1 and CDR2 sequences are MNHNS and SASEGT. The CDR3 is 10 amino acids long, termini counted. The CDR3 spells CASSANNLEV.

V is TRBV6-5 and J is TRBJ2-5; TRBD2 matches at 13 bases. Near its end, the DNA agrees better with TRBJ2-7, so the J call may be wrong. In germline, CDR1 is MNHEY, CDR2 SVGAGI. The CDR3 length is 15 residues. The CDR3 DNA follows: TGTGCCAGCAGGGGGACTAGCGGGGCATGGGGCGAGCAGTACTTC. Amino acids: CASRGTSGAWGEQYF.

The chain links TRBV6-5 to TRBJ2-3; D perhaps matches TRBD1 (5 bases). This CDR3 has 14 residues. Germline V gene data show CDR1 as MNHEY and CDR2 as SVGAGI. V lost 0 bases, J lost 3 bases, and 7 bases lay in between. The DNA of the CDR3 is TGTGCCAGCAGTTACTCGAAGGGGACAGATACGCAGTATTTT. Protein sequence: CASSYSKGTDTQYF.

This clone has just one count. At the DNA level, this CDR3 is encoded by other sequences in the same sample as well. The chain couples TRBV4-2 to TRBJ1-1; 8 nucleotides agree with TRBD1. After removal of 3 bases from V and 5 bases from J, the junction contained 5 bases not matched to a gene. Germline assignment: CDR1 LGHNA and CDR2 YNFKEQ. The CDR3 extends over 14 amino acids. The CDR3 loop reads CASSHPGQGTEAFF. In DNA, the CDR3 is TGTGCCAGCAGCCACCCCGGACAGGGAACTGAAGCTTTCTTT.

The V gene is TRBV9, the J gene TRBJ2-3; no firm D call. The germline gives CDR1 SGDLS, CDR2 YYNGEE. This CDR3 region has 14 residues. Trimming took 1 base from V and 4 from J, leaving 10 bases between them. DNA for the CDR3: TGTGCCAGCAGCGTATTGGGCAGAGCAGATACGCAGTATTTT. Amino acid sequence: CASSVLGRADTQYF. The complete variable domain, with remaining parts taken from reference TRBV9 and TRBJ2-3, reads DSGVTQTPKHLITATGQRVTLRCSPRSGDLSVYWYQQSLDQGLQFLIQYYNGEERAKGNILERFSAQQFPDLHSELNLSSLELGDSALYFCASSVLGRADTQYFGPGTRLTVL.

The chain has TRBV7-2 and TRBJ1-3, with D unclear. This CDR3 spans 17 amino acids. The V gene's germline CDR1 is SGHTA and CDR2 FQGNSA. The germline V and J ends were trimmed by 3 bases and 7 bases, with 22 bases remaining between them. The CDR3 coding sequence is TGTGCCAGCAGCTTGAGAATGGCGCACCGAATCGGGAACACCATATATTTT. It specifies CASSLRMAHRIGNTIYF.

This sequence joins TRBV2 and TRBJ1-1; D uncertain. Per the germline V gene, CDR1 is SNHLY and CDR2 is FYNNEI. V dropped 10 bases and J dropped 0 bases, with 9 bases sitting between them. The CDR3 runs 12 residues. The CDR3 here is CATSGVNTEAFF. CDR3 nucleotide sequence: TGTGCCACCTCGGGAGTGAACACTGAAGCTTTCTTT.

The chain employs TRBV5-4 and TRBJ2-1; 11 bases are a match to TRBD2. J was trimmed by 2 bases and V by 2 bases; bases with no gene match: 3. The CDR3 covers 16 residues. The germline V gene encodes CDR1 SGHNT and CDR2 YYREEE (reference sequence). The CDR3 reads CASSLPSGGTYNEQFF. The DNA for the CDR3 is TGTGCCAGCAGCTTACCTAGCGGGGGGACCTACAATGAGCAGTTCTTC.

The chain couples TRBV6-5 to TRBJ1-6, with D possibly TRBD1 on 5 matching bases. This CDR3 region has 15 residues. Between the trimmed V and J ends, which lost 2 bases and 5 bases, there was a span of 10 bases. The germline CDR1 and CDR2 sequences are MNHEY and SVGAGI. Written as DNA, the CDR3 is TGTGCCAGCAGTTACGGGGCAGCTGATAATTCACCCCTCCACTTT. It codes for CASSYGAADNSPLHF.

This sequence joins TRBV5-3 and TRBJ1-2, with D tentatively TRBD1 (5 bases). TRBV5-3 is filed as an ORF, its function uncertain. The CDR3 spans 15 residues. Trimming stripped 3 bases from V and 4 bases from J, with 16 bases between. The CDR3: CARSWGRHSAYGYTF. CDR3 sequence (DNA): TGTGCCAGAAGCTGGGGCCGGCACTCGGCCTATGGCTACACCTTC.

J is TRBJ1-2 and V is TRBV2, with D hard to call. This CDR3 contains 11 residues. The germline CDR1 and CDR2 sequences are SNHLY and FYNNEI. V shed 8 bases and J shed 4 bases, with 8 bases lying between them. In nucleotides, the CDR3 is TGTGCCAGCGGGTTGACCTATGGCTACACCTTC. Encoded protein: CASGLTYGYTF.

The chain employs TRBV25-1 and TRBJ2-2; D gene ambiguous. CDR1 and CDR2 (germline): MGHDK, SYGVNS. The CDR3 is made up of 15 amino acids. V was pared by 1 base and J by 3 bases, with 9 bases between. The CDR3 DNA follows: TGTGCCAGCAGTGAATCCCAGTTGGACACCGGGGAGCTGTTTTTT. Its translation: CASSESQLDTGELFF.